This TCR beta chain comes out of a study of blood T cell repertoires in COVID-19. As processed by the authors: Amplified reference gene primers provided the basis for estimating nucleated cell counts. Data came from immunoSEQ multiplex PCR; TCRdb stores just in-frame clones and leaves some out. The V and J calls and clone size are taken from that table; D and trimming were inferred from the DNA. In the table there are 300,000 to 400,000 clones, around 87% of which are singletons. Germline V gene data show CDR1 as SGHDT and CDR2 as YYEEEE. The CDR3 extends over 16 amino acids. V lost 0 bases to trimming and J lost 7 bases; unmatched junction nucleotides: 7.

The genes are TRBV5-6 and TRBJ1-6; 7 bases match TRBD1. The source is a woman aged 45-59 years with COVID-19, enrolled during active disease. Sequencing was carried out using peripheral blood. DNA for the CDR3: TGTGCCAGCAGCTTGGACCCACAGGGGAGGAATTCACCCCTCCACTTT. Translating gives CASSLDPQGRNSPLHF.